These 10 T cell receptor beta chains came from one sample sequenced in a study of blood T cell repertoires in COVID-19 (dated by TCRdb to 2019 to 2021). Library construction relied on the immunoSEQ multiplex PCR assay. TCRdb mirrors the immuneACCESS table, restricted to in-frame sequences. Some clones are absent from its copies; in checked studies, under half trace to an unresolved V gene, and the reason for the others is unknown. The sample contains some 340,000 clones, more than 85% of them found a single time. Almost 4% of the sample is held by the ten biggest clonotypes. The sample taken for sequencing was PBMCs or T cells enriched from blood (not recorded which). These receptor sequences come from a woman aged 25-40 years who had been exposed to COVID-19.

The chain combines TRBV2 with TRBJ2-7, with D perhaps TRBD2 (6 bases). The CDR3 runs 14 residues. V lost 6 bases and J lost 1, with 13 bases in between. The germline CDR1 and CDR2 sequences are SNHLY and FYNNEI. CDR3 sequence: CASRGRNSSYEQYF. Written as DNA, the CDR3 is TGTGCCAGCAGGGGGAGGAACAGTTCCTACGAGCAGTACTTC.

V usage is TRBV5-1 and J usage is TRBJ2-2; 7 bases fit TRBD1. Germline CDR1 reads SGHRS; CDR2 reads YFSETQ. V lost 0 bases, J lost 1 base, and 0 bases stayed unmatched. CDR3 length: 15 residues. The DNA of the CDR3 is TGCGCCAGCAGCTTGGGGACAGGGAACACCGGGGAGCTGTTTTTT. It yields the protein CASSLGTGNTGELFF.

The chain couples TRBV25-1 to TRBJ1-2, with 8 bases lining up with TRBD1. J was trimmed by 7 bases and V by 4 bases; bases with no gene match: 5. This CDR3 spans 13 amino acids. CDR1 and CDR2 (germline): MGHDK, SYGVNS. CDR3 coding DNA: TGTGCCAGCAGTGCAGCAGGGGGCTCTGGCTACACCTTC. Its protein is CASSAAGGSGYTF.

A note on this clone: Other DNA variants within this sample encode the same CDR3. The chain couples TRBV30 to TRBJ1-6, with D unclear. The germline V gene encodes CDR1 GTSNPN and CDR2 SVGIG (reference sequence). This CDR3 spans 15 amino acids. V lost 0 bases and J lost 0, with 6 bases in between. Here the CDR3 reads CAWSVLSSYNSPLHF. CDR3 nucleotide sequence: TGTGCCTGGAGTGTACTTAGCTCCTATAATTCACCCCTCCACTTT. Variable domain in full (rest from reference TRBV30 and TRBJ1-6): SQTIHQWPATLVQPVGSPLSLECTVEGTSNPNLYWYRQAAGRGLQLLFYSVGIGQISSEVPQNLSASRPQDRQFILSSKKLLLSDSGFYLCAWSVLSSYNSPLHFGNGTRLTVT.

A single count supports this clone. The genes are TRBV27 and TRBJ2-7; TRBD1 might be the D (5 bases). This CDR3 has 15 residues. Germline assignment: CDR1 MNHEY and CDR2 SMNVEV (reference sequence). Between the trimmed V and J ends, which lost 3 bases and 0 bases, there was a span of 12 bases. CDR3 bases: TGTGCCAGCAGTTTGGGTCCAGGGATCTCCTACGAGCAGTACTTC. Protein sequence: CASSLGPGISYEQYF.

The count of this clone is one. This chain connects TRBV6-5 to TRBJ2-7; 7 nucleotides align to TRBD1. CDR3 size: 12 residues. Germline trimming cut 11 bases from V and 3 bases from J; bases unmatched to any gene: 7. Germline CDR1 and CDR2: MNHEY and SVGAGI. DNA for the CDR3: TGTGCCGTACGTGCAGGGGGCTACGAGCAGTACTTC. Protein: CAVRAGGYEQYF.

This chain joins TRBV5-4 and TRBJ1-2, with 7 nucleotides matching TRBD1. With 3 bases clipped from V and 4 bases from J, the junction kept 12 bases outside the gene matches. CDR1 and CDR2 from the germline V gene are SGHNT and YYREEE (reference sequence). The CDR3 has 16 amino acids. The CDR3 here is CASSSLDRSTSYGYTF. CDR3 coding DNA: TGTGCCAGCAGCTCCCTGGACAGGTCCACCTCCTATGGCTACACCTTC.

V usage is TRBV5-8 and J usage is TRBJ1-4, with TRBD1 as a possible D gene (6 bases). Germline lookup yields CDR1 SGHTS and CDR2 YDEGEE. The CDR3 runs 15 residues. Trimming took 0 bases from V and 7 from J, leaving 13 bases between them. CDR3 in DNA: TGTGCCAGCAGCTTGGGGGACACCCGGAGTGAAAAACTGTTTTTT. Protein sequence: CASSLGDTRSEKLFF.

The table lists this clone with a count of one. The chain uses TRBV4-1 and TRBJ2-5; no reliable D call. The V gene's germline CDR1 is MGHRA and CDR2 YSYEKL. The CDR3 runs to 15 residues. Trimming took off 1 base at V and 1 base at J, with 10 bases between the two ends. CDR3 nucleotide sequence: TGCGCCAGCAGCCAAGTGTCTAACCTCCAAGAGACCCAGTACTTC. Its translation is CASSQVSNLQETQYF.

This chain uses TRBV7-9 with TRBJ2-5; D is possibly TRBD2 (6 bases). Trimming shortened V by 5 bases and J by 6 bases, and 13 bases separated the two germline ends. CDR1 and CDR2 from the germline V gene are SEHNR and FQNEAQ (reference sequence). The CDR3 has 13 amino acids. The CDR3 is CASSPSLAKTQYF. CDR3 nucleotide sequence: TGTGCCAGCAGCCCTAGCCTAGCGAAGACCCAGTACTTC. The full variable domain, rest sourced from reference TRBV7-9 and TRBJ2-5, is DTGVSQNPRHKITKRGQNVTFRCDPISEHNRLYWYRQTLGQGPEFLTYFQNEAQLEKSRLLSDRFSAERPKGSFSTLEIQRTEQGDSAMYLCASSPSLAKTQYFGPGTRLLVL.